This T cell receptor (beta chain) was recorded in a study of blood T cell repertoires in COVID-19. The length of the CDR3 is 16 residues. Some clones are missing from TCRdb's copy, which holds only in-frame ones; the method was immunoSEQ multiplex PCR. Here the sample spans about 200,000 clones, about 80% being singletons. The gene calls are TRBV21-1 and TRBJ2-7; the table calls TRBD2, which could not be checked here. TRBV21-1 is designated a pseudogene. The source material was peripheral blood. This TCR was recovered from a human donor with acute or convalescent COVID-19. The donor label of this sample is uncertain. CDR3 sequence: CASRRIPGLSSYEQYF. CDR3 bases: TGTGCCAGCAGAAGGATACCGGGACTAAGCTCCTACGAGCAGTACTTC.